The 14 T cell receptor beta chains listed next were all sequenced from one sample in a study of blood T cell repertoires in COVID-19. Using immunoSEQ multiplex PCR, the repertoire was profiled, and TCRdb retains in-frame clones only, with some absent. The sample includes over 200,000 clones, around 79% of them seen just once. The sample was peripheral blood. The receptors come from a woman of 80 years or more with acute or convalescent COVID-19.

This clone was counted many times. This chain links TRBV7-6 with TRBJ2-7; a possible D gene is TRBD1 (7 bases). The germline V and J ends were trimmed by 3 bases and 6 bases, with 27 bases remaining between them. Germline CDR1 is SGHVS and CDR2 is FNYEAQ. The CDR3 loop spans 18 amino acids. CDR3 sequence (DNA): TGTGCCAGCAGCTTTTCGGCAGGGGGGCCAACGAGCCCTGTCGAGCAGTACTTC. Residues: CASSFSAGGPTSPVEQYF.

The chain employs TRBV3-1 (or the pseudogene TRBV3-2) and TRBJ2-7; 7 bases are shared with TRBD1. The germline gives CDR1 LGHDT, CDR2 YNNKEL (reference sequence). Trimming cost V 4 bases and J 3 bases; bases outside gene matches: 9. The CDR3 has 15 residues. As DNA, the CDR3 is TGTGCCAGCAGCCGCGCAAGGGGGCAGATCTACGAGCAGTACTTC. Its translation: CASSRARGQIYEQYF.

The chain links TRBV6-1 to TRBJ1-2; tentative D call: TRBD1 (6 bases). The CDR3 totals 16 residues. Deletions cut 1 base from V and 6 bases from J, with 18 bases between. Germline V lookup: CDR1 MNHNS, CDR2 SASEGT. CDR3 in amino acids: CASSEDWTEGWNGYTF. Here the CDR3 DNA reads TGTGCCAGCAGTGAAGACTGGACAGAAGGCTGGAATGGCTACACCTTC.

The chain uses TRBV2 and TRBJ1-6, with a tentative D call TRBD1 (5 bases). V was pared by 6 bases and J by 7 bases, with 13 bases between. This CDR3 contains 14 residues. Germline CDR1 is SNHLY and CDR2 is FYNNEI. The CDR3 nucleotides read TGTGCCAGCAGGGCGGCAGGGCGAAATTCACCCCTCCACTTT. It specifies CASRAAGRNSPLHF.

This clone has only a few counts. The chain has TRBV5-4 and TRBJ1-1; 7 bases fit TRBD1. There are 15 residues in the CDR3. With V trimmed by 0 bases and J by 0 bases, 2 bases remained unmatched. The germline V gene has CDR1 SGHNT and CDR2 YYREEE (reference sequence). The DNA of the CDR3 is TGTGCCAGCAGCTTGGTGACAGGGATGAACACTGAAGCTTTCTTT. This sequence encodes CASSLVTGMNTEAFF.

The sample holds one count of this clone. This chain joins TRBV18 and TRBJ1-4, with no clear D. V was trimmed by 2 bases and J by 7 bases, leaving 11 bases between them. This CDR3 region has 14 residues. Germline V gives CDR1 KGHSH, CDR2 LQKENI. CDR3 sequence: CASSPNLSREKLFF. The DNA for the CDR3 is TGTGCCAGCTCACCAAATCTCTCCCGTGAAAAACTGTTTTTT.

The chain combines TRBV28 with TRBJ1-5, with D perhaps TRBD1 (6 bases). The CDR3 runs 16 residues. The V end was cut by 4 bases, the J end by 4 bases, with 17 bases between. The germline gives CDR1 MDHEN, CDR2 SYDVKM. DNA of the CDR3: TGTGCCAGCAGTTCCCCGACAGGTTTAGGTAATCAGCCCCAGCATTTT. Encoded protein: CASSSPTGLGNQPQHF.

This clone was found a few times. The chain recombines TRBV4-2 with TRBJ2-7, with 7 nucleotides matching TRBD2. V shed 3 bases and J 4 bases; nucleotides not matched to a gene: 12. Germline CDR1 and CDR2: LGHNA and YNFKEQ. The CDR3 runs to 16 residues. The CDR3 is CASSHSVSGRGYEQYF. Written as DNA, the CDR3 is TGTGCCAGCAGCCACTCTGTTAGCGGGCGGGGGTACGAGCAGTACTTC.

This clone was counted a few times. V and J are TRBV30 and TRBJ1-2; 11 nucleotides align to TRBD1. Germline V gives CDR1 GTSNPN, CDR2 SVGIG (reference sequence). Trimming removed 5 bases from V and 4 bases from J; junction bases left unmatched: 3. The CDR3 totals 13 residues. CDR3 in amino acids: CAWAGQGAYGYTF. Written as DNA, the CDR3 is TGTGCCTGGGCCGGACAGGGGGCCTATGGCTACACCTTC. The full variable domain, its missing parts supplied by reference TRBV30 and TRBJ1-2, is SQTIHQWPATLVQPVGSPLSLECTVEGTSNPNLYWYRQAAGRGLQLLFYSVGIGQISSEVPQNLSASRPQDRQFILSSKKLLLSDSGFYLCAWAGQGAYGYTFGSGTRLTVV.

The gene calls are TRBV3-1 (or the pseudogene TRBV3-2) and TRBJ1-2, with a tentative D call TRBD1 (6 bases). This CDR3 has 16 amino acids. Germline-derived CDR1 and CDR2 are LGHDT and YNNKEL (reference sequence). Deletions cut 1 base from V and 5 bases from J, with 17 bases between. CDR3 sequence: CASSQGGGAILYGYTF. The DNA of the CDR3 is TGTGCCAGCAGCCAAGGTGGGGGGGCGATCCTATATGGCTACACCTTC.

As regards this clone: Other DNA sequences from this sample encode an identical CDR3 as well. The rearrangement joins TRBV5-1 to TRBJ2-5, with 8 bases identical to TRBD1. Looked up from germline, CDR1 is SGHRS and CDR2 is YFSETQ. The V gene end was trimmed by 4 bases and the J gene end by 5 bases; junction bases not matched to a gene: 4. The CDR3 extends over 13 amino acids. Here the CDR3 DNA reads TGCGCCAGCAGCCTGACAGGGGCCGAGACCCAGTACTTC. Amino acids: CASSLTGAETQYF.

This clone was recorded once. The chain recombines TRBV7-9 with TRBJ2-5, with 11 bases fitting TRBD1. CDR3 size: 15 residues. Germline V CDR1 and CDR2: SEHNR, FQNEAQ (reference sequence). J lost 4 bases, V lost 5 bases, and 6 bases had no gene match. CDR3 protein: CASSRGTGGGETQYF. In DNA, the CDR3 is TGTGCCAGCAGCCGCGGGACAGGGGGAGGAGAGACCCAGTACTTC.

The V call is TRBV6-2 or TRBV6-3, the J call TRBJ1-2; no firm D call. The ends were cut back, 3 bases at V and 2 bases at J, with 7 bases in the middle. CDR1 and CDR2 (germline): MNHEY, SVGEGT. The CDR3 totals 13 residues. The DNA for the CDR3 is TGTGCCAGCAGTTATTGGCGGAACTATGGCTACACCTTC. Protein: CASSYWRNYGYTF.

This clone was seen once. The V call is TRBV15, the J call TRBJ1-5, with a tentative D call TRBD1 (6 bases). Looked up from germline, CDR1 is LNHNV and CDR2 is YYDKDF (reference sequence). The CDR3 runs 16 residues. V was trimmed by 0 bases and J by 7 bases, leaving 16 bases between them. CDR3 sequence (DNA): TGTGCCACCAGCAGAGATGCTGGGGGACAAGGACAGCCCCAGCATTTT. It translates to CATSRDAGGQGQPQHF.